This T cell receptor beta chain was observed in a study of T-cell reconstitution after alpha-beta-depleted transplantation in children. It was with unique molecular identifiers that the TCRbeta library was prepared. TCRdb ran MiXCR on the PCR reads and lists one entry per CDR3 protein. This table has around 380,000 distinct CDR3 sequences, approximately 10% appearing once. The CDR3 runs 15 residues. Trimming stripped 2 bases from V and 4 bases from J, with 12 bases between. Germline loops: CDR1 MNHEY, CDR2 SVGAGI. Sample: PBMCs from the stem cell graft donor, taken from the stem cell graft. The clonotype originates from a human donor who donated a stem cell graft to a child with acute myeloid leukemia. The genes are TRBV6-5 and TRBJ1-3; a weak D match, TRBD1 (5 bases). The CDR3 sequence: CASSYGHPVGNTIYF. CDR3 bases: TGTGCCAGCAGTTACGGACACCCGGTCGGAAACACCATATATTTT.